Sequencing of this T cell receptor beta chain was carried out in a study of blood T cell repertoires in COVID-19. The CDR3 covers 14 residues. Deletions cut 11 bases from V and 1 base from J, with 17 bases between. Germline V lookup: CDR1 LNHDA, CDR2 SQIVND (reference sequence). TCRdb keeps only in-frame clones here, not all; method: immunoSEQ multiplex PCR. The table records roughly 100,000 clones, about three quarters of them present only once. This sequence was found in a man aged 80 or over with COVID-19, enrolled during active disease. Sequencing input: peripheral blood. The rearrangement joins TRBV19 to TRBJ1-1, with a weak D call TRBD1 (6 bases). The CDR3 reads CACRIGQSNTEAFF. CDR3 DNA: TGTGCCTGCAGAATCGGACAGTCGAACACTGAAGCTTTCTTT.